This T cell receptor beta chain stems from a study of CD8 T cells in ankylosing spondylitis. Regarding the study as a whole: For ankylosing spondylitis blood, a TCR beta motif of 7 to 9 highly homologous variants appeared characteristic. Researchers reportedly found disease-linked clones significantly enriched in matched ankylosing spondylitis synovial fluid. In synovial fluid and blood from reactive arthritis, some motif variants were previously reported. Disease-linked clones proved CD8+ and comparatively uncommon in peripheral blood.

A quantitative 5'-RACE method, one with molecular barcodes, was used to make TCR beta libraries. TCRdb reprocessed the 5' RACE reads via MiXCR and lists one record per CDR3 protein. The data hold hundreds of thousands of distinct CDR3 sequences, with about an eighth observed a single time. Points on this clonotype: Its target is unknown.

Sequencing was carried out using blood, either unsorted or a sorted T cell fraction (not recorded which). This clonotype originated in a male donor with ankylosing spondylitis.

Here the CDR3 reads CASSFAAGTNTGELFF. CDR3 DNA sequence: TGTGCCAGCAGTTTCGCTGCAGGGACGAACACCGGGGAGCTGTTTTTT. The chain combines TRBV27 with TRBJ2-2, with a weak D call TRBD1 (5 bases). This CDR3 has 16 amino acids. Trimming stripped 3 bases from V and 0 bases from J, with 11 bases between. The germline CDR1 and CDR2 sequences are MNHEY and SMNVEV (reference sequence).